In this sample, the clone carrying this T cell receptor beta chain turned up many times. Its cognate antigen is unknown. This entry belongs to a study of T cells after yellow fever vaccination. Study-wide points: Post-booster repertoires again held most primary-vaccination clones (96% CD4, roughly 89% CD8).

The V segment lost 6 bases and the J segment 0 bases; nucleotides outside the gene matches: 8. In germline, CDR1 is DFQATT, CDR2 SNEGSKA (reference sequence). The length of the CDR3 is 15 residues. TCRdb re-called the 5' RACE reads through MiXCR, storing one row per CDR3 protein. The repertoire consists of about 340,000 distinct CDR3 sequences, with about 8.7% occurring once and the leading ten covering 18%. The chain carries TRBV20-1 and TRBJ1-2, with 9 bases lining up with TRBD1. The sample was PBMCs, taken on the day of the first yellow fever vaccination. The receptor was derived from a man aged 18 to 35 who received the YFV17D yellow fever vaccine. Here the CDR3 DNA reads TGCAGTGCCCCCACAGGGGGCTCAGCTAACTATGGCTACACCTTC. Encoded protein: CSAPTGGSANYGYTF.